Listed here are 24 T cell receptor beta chains from one sample, sequenced in a study of cytomegalovirus exposure and HLA in healthy donors. Measured with immunoSEQ multiplex PCR; TCRdb has only the in-frame clones, and not every one. The sample lists about 84,000 clones; roughly 88% were seen once. What was sequenced was PBMCs. The receptors were gathered from a man aged 25 to 40 in good health and CMV-seronegative.

The chain uses TRBV2 and TRBJ2-5, with 8 positions matching TRBD1. Germline-derived CDR1 and CDR2 are SNHLY and FYNNEI. This CDR3 is built from 14 residues. The V and J ends lost 8 bases and 0 bases, in that order; junction bases with no gene match: 5. In DNA, the CDR3 is TGTGCCAGCCGACAGGGGTCTTACCAAGAGACCCAGTACTTC. It encodes CASRQGSYQETQYF.

J is TRBJ1-2 and V is TRBV5-6; D might be TRBD1 (6 bases). With 1 base removed from V and 3 bases from J, the gap between germline ends came to 16 bases. CDR1 is SGHDT, CDR2 YYEEEE, per germline. This CDR3 comprises 16 residues. This chain's CDR3 is CASSLKTGRLDYGYTF. In nucleotides, the CDR3 is TGTGCCAGCAGCTTGAAGACAGGACGGCTAGACTATGGCTACACCTTC.

This chain joins TRBV29-1 and TRBJ2-3, with TRBD1 matching over 8 bases. The CDR3 sequence is 15 residues long. CDR1 SQVTM and CDR2 ANQGSEA come from the germline V gene. V was pared by 6 bases and J by 6 bases, with 14 bases of the junction left unmatched. CDR3 loop: CSVAQRTGRLDTQYF. The CDR3 DNA reads TGCAGCGTCGCCCAAAGGACAGGGCGTCTTGATACGCAGTATTTT.

This clone was seen a few times. This chain connects TRBV6-4 to TRBJ2-1, with 13 bases that match TRBD2. After removal of 3 bases from V and 7 bases from J, the junction contained 6 bases not matched to a gene. Germline V gives CDR1 MRHNA, CDR2 SNTAGT. This CDR3 contains 16 residues. The CDR3 sequence is CASSDTGTSGINEQFF. DNA of the CDR3: TGTGCCAGCAGTGATACAGGGACTAGCGGGATTAATGAGCAGTTCTTC.

This chain links TRBV5-4 with TRBJ2-2, with 8 nucleotides matching TRBD2. The CDR3 extends over 13 amino acids. Losses at the gene ends were 4 bases for V and 5 bases for J; bases not matched to a gene: 1. In germline, CDR1 is SGHNT, CDR2 YYREEE (reference sequence). CDR3 in DNA: TGTGCCAGCAGCCGGGGGGGAACCGGGGAGCTGTTTTTT. Amino acids: CASSRGGTGELFF. The whole variable domain, remainder taken from reference TRBV5-4 and TRBJ2-2, is ETGVTQSPTHLIKTRGQQVTLRCSSQSGHNTVSWYQQALGQGPQFIFQYYREEENGRGNFPPRFSGLQFPNYSSELNVNALELDDSALYLCASSRGGTGELFFGEGSRLTVL.

The V gene is TRBV6-1, the J gene TRBJ2-5, with 8 bases aligning to TRBD1. Germline assignment: CDR1 MNHNS and CDR2 SASEGT. Trimming cost V 3 bases and J 4 bases; bases outside gene matches: 13. The length of the CDR3 is 17 residues. The chain's CDR3 is CASSDLGQGDVGETQYF. The CDR3 DNA follows: TGTGCCAGCAGTGATCTCGGACAGGGAGATGTGGGAGAGACCCAGTACTTC.

The rearrangement links TRBV5-4 to TRBJ1-5, with D unclear. Germline V CDR1 and CDR2: SGHNT, YYREEE (reference sequence). This CDR3 contains 17 residues. Trimming shortened V by 0 bases and J by 7 bases, and 20 bases separated the two germline ends. The CDR3 spells CASSLGPRNGEGQPQHF. The CDR3, as DNA: TGTGCCAGCAGCTTGGGACCCAGGAATGGGGAGGGACAGCCCCAGCATTTT.

The CDR3 is CASSLAGGNNEQFF. The CDR3 region has the DNA TGTGCCAGCAGCCTGGCGGGGGGGAATAATGAGCAGTTCTTC. The rearrangement uses TRBV5-4 and TRBJ2-1; 9 positions match TRBD2. The CDR3 length is 14 residues. From germline, CDR1 is SGHNT and CDR2 YYREEE (reference sequence). V shed 4 bases, J shed 7 bases, and the junction held 6 bases outside the gene matches.

The V gene is TRBV9, the J gene TRBJ2-3, with TRBD2 as a possible D gene (6 bases). Deletions cut 3 bases from V and 4 bases from J, with 15 bases between. In germline, CDR1 is SGDLS, CDR2 YYNGEE. The CDR3 is 15 amino acids. In DNA, the CDR3 is TGTGCCAGCAGCGCGGGACTTAGCAGATCAGATACGCAGTATTTT. It yields the protein CASSAGLSRSDTQYF. Drawing the rest from reference TRBV9 and TRBJ2-3, the complete variable domain is DSGVTQTPKHLITATGQRVTLRCSPRSGDLSVYWYQQSLDQGLQFLIQYYNGEERAKGNILERFSAQQFPDLHSELNLSSLELGDSALYFCASSAGLSRSDTQYFGPGTRLTVL.

The chain couples TRBV5-6 to TRBJ1-6; possibly TRBD1 for D (6 bases). CDR1 and CDR2 (germline): SGHDT, YYEEEE. The CDR3 totals 14 residues. The germline V and J ends were trimmed by 5 bases and 13 bases, with 19 bases remaining between them. The CDR3 DNA is TGTGCCAGCAGAAACACAGGGAGACGGGTCCCCCTCCACTTT. Encoded protein: CASRNTGRRVPLHF.

The genes are TRBV5-1 and TRBJ1-1, with 9 bases matching TRBD1. This CDR3 contains 18 residues. CDR1 and CDR2 from the germline V gene are SGHRS and YFSETQ. Unmatched junction bases numbered 18, after V lost 6 bases and J lost 3 bases. The CDR3 DNA reads as TGCGCCAGCACGTATTCTACAGGGGGCTCGGACCTGGACACTGAAGCTTTCTTT. Its protein is CASTYSTGGSDLDTEAFF.

This clone was seen only once. CDR3 loop: CASSSLSEQYF. In DNA form, the CDR3 reads TGTGCCAGCAGTTCCCTCTCCGAGCAGTACTTC. This chain joins TRBV28 and TRBJ2-7, with no clear D. V was trimmed by 4 bases and J by 6 bases, leaving 7 bases between them. Germline V gene sequence: CDR1 MDHEN, CDR2 SYDVKM. There are 11 residues in the CDR3.

The genes are TRBV6-4 and TRBJ2-1, with 7 bases matching TRBD1. The V segment lost 2 bases and the J segment 1 base; nucleotides outside the gene matches: 2. Per the germline V gene, CDR1 is MRHNA and CDR2 is SNTAGT. This CDR3 region has 15 residues. CDR3 amino acids: CASSDEQGSYNEQFF. As DNA, the CDR3 is TGTGCCAGCAGTGACGAACAGGGGTCCTACAATGAGCAGTTCTTC.

This chain links TRBV7-9 with TRBJ1-2; TRBD1 might be the D (6 bases). V lost 3 bases, J lost 6 bases, and 14 bases lay in between. CDR1 and CDR2 (germline): SEHNR, FQNEAQ (reference sequence). The CDR3 sequence is 14 residues long. The CDR3 coding sequence is TGTGCCAGCAGCTTTCCCCAGGGGTTAAATGGCTACACCTTC. It codes for CASSFPQGLNGYTF.

Only one count was recorded for this clone. This chain connects TRBV5-1 to TRBJ1-1; D gene ambiguous. The CDR3 consists of 15 residues. From germline, CDR1 is SGHRS and CDR2 YFSETQ. V was trimmed by 0 bases and J by 4 bases, leaving 13 bases between them. For the CDR3, the DNA is TGCGCCAGCAGCTTGGCCGACTCTAAATCCACTGAAGCTTTCTTT. Translating it yields CASSLADSKSTEAFF.

V is TRBV5-1 and J is TRBJ2-7; 10 nucleotides match TRBD1. This CDR3 region has 17 residues. The germline gives CDR1 SGHRS, CDR2 YFSETQ. After removal of 2 bases from V and 4 bases from J, the junction contained 12 bases not matched to a gene. Written as DNA, the CDR3 is TGCGCCAGCAGCTTCGACCTTGACAGGGGGCTATCTTACGAGCAGTACTTC. Its protein is CASSFDLDRGLSYEQYF. The full variable domain, its missing parts supplied by reference TRBV5-1 and TRBJ2-7, is KAGVTQTPRYLIKTRGQQVTLSCSPISGHRSVSWYQQTPGQGLQFLFEYFSETQRNKGNFPGRFSGRQFSNSRSEMNVSTLELGDSALYLCASSFDLDRGLSYEQYFGPGTRLTVT.

The J gene is TRBJ2-5, the V gene TRBV11-2; D perhaps matches TRBD2 (5 bases). From germline, CDR1 is SGHAT and CDR2 FQNNGV. This CDR3 is built from 14 residues. V dropped 3 bases and J dropped 3 bases, with 11 bases sitting between them. The CDR3 DNA is TGTGCCAGCAGCTTCGGGGTATCAGAAGAGACCCAGTACTTC. It is translated as CASSFGVSEETQYF.

The chain recombines TRBV28 with TRBJ1-2; D may be TRBD1 (5 bases). Deletions cut 3 bases from V and 4 bases from J, with 12 bases between. This CDR3 contains 14 residues. Germline assignment: CDR1 MDHEN and CDR2 SYDVKM. CDR3 coding DNA: TGTGCCAGCAGTTTTTTCCAGGGTCTCTATGGCTACACCTTC. Protein: CASSFFQGLYGYTF.

The gene calls are TRBV6-5 and TRBJ2-1; D possibly corresponds to TRBD1 (6 bases). There are 15 residues in the CDR3. The V end lost 2 bases, the J end lost 5 bases, and 13 bases lay between the germline ends. CDR1 is MNHEY, CDR2 SVGAGI, per germline. This CDR3 reads CASSYGQGNHNEQFF. CDR3 nucleotide sequence: TGTGCCAGCAGTTACGGGCAGGGGAACCACAATGAGCAGTTCTTC.

The CDR3 here is CASSYSAVSGANVLTF. The CDR3 coding sequence is TGTGCCAGCAGTTACTCGGCGGTCTCTGGGGCCAACGTCCTGACTTTC. The chain links TRBV6-5 to TRBJ2-6; D is uncertain. The CDR3 consists of 16 residues. The V end was cut by 0 bases, the J end by 0 bases, with 6 bases between. In germline, CDR1 is MNHEY, CDR2 SVGAGI.

The chain couples TRBV19 to TRBJ2-5, with TRBD1 matching over 8 bases. V was pared by 1 base and J by 5 bases, with 6 bases of the junction left unmatched. The CDR3 consists of 15 residues. Germline V lookup: CDR1 LNHDA, CDR2 SQIVND (reference sequence). The CDR3 sequence is CASSIVTGGMETQYF. The CDR3, as DNA: TGTGCCAGTAGTATAGTAACAGGGGGAATGGAGACCCAGTACTTC.

This rearrangement joins TRBV25-1 to TRBJ2-3, with TRBD1 matching over 12 bases. The germline CDR1 and CDR2 sequences are MGHDK and SYGVNS. J gave up 4 bases and V 3 bases, and 11 bases lay outside the gene matches. The CDR3 has 18 residues. The DNA of the CDR3 is TGTGCCAGCAGTGATCACCCGGGACAGGGGGCGAGGGCAGATACGCAGTATTTT. This translates into CASSDHPGQGARADTQYF.

The gene calls are TRBV5-4 and TRBJ1-2; 8 bases agree with TRBD1. This CDR3 contains 15 residues. V lost 3 bases and J lost 5; bases outside the gene matches: 9. The germline V gene has CDR1 SGHNT and CDR2 YYREEE (reference sequence). The CDR3 sequence: CASSSKTGALYGYTF. In DNA, the CDR3 is TGTGCCAGCAGCTCGAAGACAGGGGCTCTTTATGGCTACACCTTC.

The V and J genes are TRBV7-8 and TRBJ1-1; tentative D call: TRBD1 (6 bases). Germline-derived CDR1 and CDR2 are SGHVS and FQNEAQ. CDR3 length equals 15 residues. V was pared by 4 bases and J by 4 bases, with 16 bases between. CDR3 amino acids: CASSSKTGRGTEAFF. CDR3 DNA: TGTGCCAGCAGCTCGAAGACAGGCCGGGGCACTGAAGCTTTCTTT.